The entry below describes one T cell receptor (beta chain). Antigen: not known. RNA extraction gave at least 5.5 micrograms of total RNA per sample. The source of the sample is a study of blood T cells in healthy people across ages. Study-wide results and limits: A strong correlation was found between TCR beta diversity and the percentage of naive T cells. Unknown donor CMV status possibly confounded expanded clonotype changes. The long-lived group displayed more naive CD4+ cells, plus higher diversity, than the aged donors did.

A J-beta primer mix and a sample-barcoded 5' primer were used in a second PCR of roughly 7 to 12 cycles. Via MiXCR, TCRdb re-called the 5' RACE reads, giving one row per CDR3 protein. The table lists some 780,000 distinct CDR3 sequences, 45% to 70% of them singletons. From germline, CDR1 is MDHEN and CDR2 SYDVKM. The CDR3 totals 17 residues. The V and J genes are TRBV28 and TRBJ2-7; TRBD2 agrees at 11 bases. The closer fit of TRBJ2-5 to the DNA end suggests the J call may be wrong. This TCR derives from a man in his forties or fifties in good health. Sequencing was performed on blood. CDR3 sequence: CASSSSFSGRALKTQYF. For the CDR3, the DNA is TGTGCCAGCAGTTCCTCATTTAGCGGGAGGGCTTTGAAGACCCAGTACTTC.